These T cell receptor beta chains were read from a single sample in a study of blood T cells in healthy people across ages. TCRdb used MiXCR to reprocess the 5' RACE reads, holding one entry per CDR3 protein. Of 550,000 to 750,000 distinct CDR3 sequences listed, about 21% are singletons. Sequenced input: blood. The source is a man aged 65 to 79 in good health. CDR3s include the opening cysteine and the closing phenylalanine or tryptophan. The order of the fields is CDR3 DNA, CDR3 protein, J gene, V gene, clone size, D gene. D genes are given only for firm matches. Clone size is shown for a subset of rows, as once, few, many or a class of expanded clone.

DNA: TGTGCCAGCAGCTCCCTAGTGGTACAGCAAACCTACGAGCAGTACTTC; CDR3: CASSSLVVQQTYEQYF; J: TRBJ2-7; V: TRBV7-9; size: .; D: .
DNA: TGTGCCAGCAGATCACTAGCGGGAGGGGTCTTAGCCAAAAACATTCAGTACTTC; CDR3: CASRSLAGGVLAKNIQYF; J: TRBJ2-4; V: TRBV6-2/TRBV6-3; size: few; D: TRBD2
DNA: TGTGCCAGCAGAACCTCCGGGACAGGGTTTCCCCAGTACTTC; CDR3: CASRTSGTGFPQYF; J: TRBJ2-5; V: TRBV12-3/TRBV12-4; size: .; D: TRBD1
DNA: TGTGCCAGCTCACCACCAGGCAGCGGGAAGCATGAGACCCAGTACTTC; CDR3: CASSPPGSGKHETQYF; J: TRBJ2-5; V: TRBV18; size: few; D: TRBD2
DNA: TGTGCCAGCAGCCAAGAAGTGACGGGCTCCTATAATTCACCCCTCCACTTT; CDR3: CASSQEVTGSYNSPLHF; J: TRBJ1-6; V: TRBV3-1; size: few; D: .
DNA: TGTGCCAGCAACGAAGGGATGACTAGCGGGGAACTAAATACGCAGTATTTT; CDR3: CASNEGMTSGELNTQYF; J: TRBJ2-3; V: TRBV5-6; size: few; D: TRBD2
DNA: TGTGCCAGCAGCCCGGGACAGGGAGTTTCCTACAATGAGCAGTTCTTC; CDR3: CASSPGQGVSYNEQFF; J: TRBJ2-1; V: TRBV5-5; size: few; D: TRBD1
DNA: TGTGCCAGCAGTTTCGCTGAGGGGACCACACTCTCCTACGAGCAGTACTTC; CDR3: CASSFAEGTTLSYEQYF; J: TRBJ2-7; V: TRBV12-3/TRBV12-4; size: .; D: .
DNA: TGCGTCAGCAGAGGAACGATAGCCAAAAACATTCAGTACTTC; CDR3: CVSRGTIAKNIQYF; J: TRBJ2-4; V: TRBV10-1; size: .; D: .
DNA: TGCAGTGCCCCAGATCCCGCTAACGGGGCCTCTGGTACGCAGTATTTT; CDR3: CSAPDPANGASGTQYF; J: TRBJ2-3; V: TRBV20-1; size: few; D: .
DNA: TGCGCCAGCAGCTTGGCAGCAATGAACACTGAAGCTTTCTTT; CDR3: CASSLAAMNTEAFF; J: TRBJ1-1; V: TRBV5-1; size: .; D: .
DNA: TGTGCCAGCAGCCCTTTGGGACTCGACTTGGAGCAGTACTTC; CDR3: CASSPLGLDLEQYF; J: TRBJ2-7; V: TRBV3-1; size: .; D: .